This entry concerns a single T cell receptor beta chain. V lost 4 bases and J lost 8, with 8 bases in between. CDR1 and CDR2 (germline): KGHDR, SFDVKD. This CDR3 region has 12 residues. As originally analysed: Reference gene primers were amplified, and this amplification served to estimate nucleated cell counts. TCRdb's copy holds only in-frame clones and misses some; the assay was immunoSEQ multiplex PCR. V and J calls and clone size are those listed in that table; D and trimming were worked out from the DNA. The table includes 200,000 or so clones, roughly 76% detected once. This entry comes from a study of blood T cell repertoires in COVID-19. Across the study: From the United States, Italy and Spain came samples of acute and convalescent COVID-19. T cells, B-cell-depleted T cells, or PBMCs provided the cDNA or gDNA that served as material.

Seattle enrolled patients during active infection and tracked them longitudinally. Sequencing input: peripheral blood. This clonotype was obtained from a woman aged 80 or over with COVID-19, enrolled during active disease. The rearrangement joins TRBV24-1 to TRBJ1-5, with D maybe TRBD1 (5 bases). This CDR3 is CATSDPGEPQHF. CDR3 nucleotides: TGTGCCACCAGTGACCCGGGGGAGCCCCAGCATTTT.